The clone carrying this T cell receptor (beta chain) has only one observation. This sample includes further DNA sequences coding for the same CDR3. CDR3 length: 14 amino acids. V shed 5 bases, J shed 0 bases, and the junction held 3 bases outside the gene matches. Germline V CDR1 and CDR2: SGHTA, FQGNSA. These data originate in a study of shared T cell receptors in the human thymus. Using immunoSEQ multiplex PCR, the repertoire was profiled, and TCRdb retains in-frame clones only, with some absent. Of roughly 500,000 clones listed, about four fifths are singletons. This sample was also put to use in a study of human thymus T cells. That work states: It was healthy Finnish infants having corrective surgery for congenital heart defects who were the donors.

The TCR sequence derives from a boy under two years old with a congenital heart defect. The source material was thymocytes. The rearrangement links TRBV7-2 to TRBJ2-7, with TRBD2 identical over 8 bases. CDR3: CASSLSGSSYEQYF. In DNA form, the CDR3 reads TGTGCCAGCAGCCTAAGCGGGAGCTCCTACGAGCAGTACTTC. Looking up the rest from reference TRBV7-2 and TRBJ2-7 gives the full variable domain: GAGVSQSPSNKVTEKGKDVELRCDPISGHTALYWYRQSLGQGLEFLIYFQGNSAPDKSGLPSDRFSAERTGGSVSTLTIQRTQQEDSAVYLCASSLSGSSYEQYFGPGTRLTVT.